This T cell receptor (beta chain) was observed in a study of cytomegalovirus exposure and HLA in healthy donors. About the study: HLA-typed donors contributed 65 million to 95 million unique TCRs, which were held in an early data release. General study points: Reports described diagnosis of cytomegalovirus status by the classifier as highly specific and sensitive.

Vbeta (60) and Jbeta (13) primers were used in the PCR. As handled by the study authors: Later, an analysis found roughly 80 million unique TCR beta chains, and approximately 10 million of these were shared. Data came from immunoSEQ multiplex PCR; TCRdb stores just in-frame clones and leaves some out. Clone size and V and J calls were adopted from that table, with D and trimming inferred from the DNA. The sample lists 150,000 to 200,000 clones, around 81% occurring once. V gave up 0 bases and J gave up 1 base; unmatched junction bases: 6. Germline V lookup: CDR1 MGHRA, CDR2 YSYEKL. The CDR3 is 18 amino acids. Of note for this clone: Its specificity is unknown.

The genes are TRBV4-1 and TRBJ2-3, with 11 positions matching TRBD2. This TCR was recovered from a man younger than 35 in good health and CMV-seronegative. Specimen: PBMCs. CDR3 coding DNA: TGCGCCAGCAGCCAAGAGGGGGCTAGCGGGGGGCGCACAGATACGCAGTATTTT. Its translation is CASSQEGASGGRTDTQYF.